The text below deals with one T cell receptor beta chain. The data originate from a study of T cells expressing NK-cell markers. From the 5' RACE reads, TCRdb lists one entry per CDR3 protein and no DNA. Recorded for this sample: 150,000 or so distinct CDR3 sequences. From germline, CDR1 is SGHKS and CDR2 YYEKEE (reference sequence). This CDR3 has 15 residues. The specimen sequenced was blood T cells: a sorted CD56 or NKG2C T cell subset, CD4+ or CD8+ T cells, or bulk PBMC T cells (not recorded which). The sequence was obtained from a woman between 18 and 70 years old in good health. The chain combines TRBV5-5 with TRBJ1-4; absent DNA, TCRdb's TRBD1 call cannot be checked. CDR3 sequence: CASSYGGGLNEKLFF.